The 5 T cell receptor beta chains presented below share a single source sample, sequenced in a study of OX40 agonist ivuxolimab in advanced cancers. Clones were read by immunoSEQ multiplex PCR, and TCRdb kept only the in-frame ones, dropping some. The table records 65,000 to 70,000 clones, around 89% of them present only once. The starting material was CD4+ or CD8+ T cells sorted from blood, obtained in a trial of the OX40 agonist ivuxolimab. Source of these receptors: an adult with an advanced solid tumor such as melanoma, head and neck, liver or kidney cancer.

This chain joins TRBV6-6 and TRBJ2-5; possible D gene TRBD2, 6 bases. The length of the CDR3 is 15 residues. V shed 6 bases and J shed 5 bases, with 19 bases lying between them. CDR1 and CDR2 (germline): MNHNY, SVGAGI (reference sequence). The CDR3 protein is CASSRLALSSETQYF. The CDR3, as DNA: TGTGCCAGCAGCCGGCTAGCGCTCAGTTCGGAGACCCAGTACTTC.

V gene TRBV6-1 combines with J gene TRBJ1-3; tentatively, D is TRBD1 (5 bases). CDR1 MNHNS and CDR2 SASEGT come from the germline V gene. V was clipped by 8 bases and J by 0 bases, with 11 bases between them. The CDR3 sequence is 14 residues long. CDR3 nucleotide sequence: TGTGCCAGCTACGGGGCCGACTCTGGAAACACCATATATTTT. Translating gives CASYGADSGNTIYF.

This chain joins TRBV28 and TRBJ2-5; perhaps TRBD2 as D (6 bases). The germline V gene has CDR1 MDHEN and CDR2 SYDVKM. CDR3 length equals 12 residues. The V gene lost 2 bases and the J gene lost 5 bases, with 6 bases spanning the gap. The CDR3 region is CASSLREETQYF. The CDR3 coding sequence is TGTGCCAGCAGTTTACGGGAGGAGACCCAGTACTTC. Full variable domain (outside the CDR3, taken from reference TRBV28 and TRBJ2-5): DVKVTQSSRYLVKRTGEKVFLECVQDMDHENMFWYRQDPGLGLRLIYFSYDVKMKEKGDIPEGYSVSREKKERFSLILESASTNQTSMYLCASSLREETQYFGPGTRLLVL.

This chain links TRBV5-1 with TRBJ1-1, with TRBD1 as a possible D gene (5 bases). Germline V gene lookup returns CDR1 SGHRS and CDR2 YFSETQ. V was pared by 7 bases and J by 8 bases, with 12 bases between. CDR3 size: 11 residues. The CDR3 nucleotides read TGCGCCAGCGGCGACAGTAGAGAAGCTTTCTTT. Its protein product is CASGDSREAFF.

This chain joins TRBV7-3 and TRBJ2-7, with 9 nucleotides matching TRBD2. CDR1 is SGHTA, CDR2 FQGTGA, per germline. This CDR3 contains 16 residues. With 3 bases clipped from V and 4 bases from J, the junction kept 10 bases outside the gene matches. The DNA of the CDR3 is TGTGCCAGCAGCTTCGGCCCCGAAGCGGGGGGATACGAGCAGTACTTC. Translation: CASSFGPEAGGYEQYF.